The clone carrying this TCR beta chain was counted only a few times. TCRdb itself ran the 5' RACE reads through MiXCR, one entry per CDR3 protein. The table includes approximately 1.8 million distinct CDR3 sequences, less than 35% detected once. This record belongs to a study of identical twins. The receptor's source is a newborn girl in good health. Sequencing was done on a sample of cord blood.

The chain's CDR3 is CASSSNPPTNEKLFF. CDR3 sequence (DNA): TGTGCCAGCAGTTCCAATCCCCCAACTAATGAAAAACTGTTTTTT. The rearrangement joins TRBV27 to TRBJ1-4, with D hard to call. CDR3 length equals 15 residues. Germline CDR1 reads MNHEY; CDR2 reads SMNVEV (reference sequence). V was trimmed by 4 bases and J by 0 bases, leaving 9 bases between them.